Shown below are 8 T cell receptor beta chains from a single sample sequenced in a study of shared clonotypes between healthy human individuals. TCRdb's table, derived via immunoSEQ multiplex PCR, lists solely in-frame clones and lacks some. The data show roughly 2,300,000 clones, approximately 90% seen once. The sequenced material came from naive CD4+ T cells from PBMCs. The subset: CD45RA+ positively selected. These receptors were obtained from a man aged 18 to 30 in good health. Some clones in this sample may be carry-over from other donors' samples.

The chain is built from TRBV7-9 and TRBJ2-2, with D hard to call. This CDR3 has 15 residues. Germline CDR1 SEHNR, CDR2 FQNEAQ (reference sequence). V was pared by 2 bases and J by 7 bases, with 14 bases between. As DNA, the CDR3 is TGTGCCAGCAGCTTAATTCCGCCCCACGGCGGGGAGCTGTTTTTT. This gives the protein CASSLIPPHGGELFF.

The chain links TRBV2 to TRBJ2-7, with D possibly being TRBD1 (5 bases). This CDR3 contains 12 residues. Germline CDR1 is SNHLY and CDR2 is FYNNEI. V was cut by 6 bases and J by 2 bases, with 8 bases left in between. Written as DNA, the CDR3 is TGTGCCAGCAGGGGCAGGGCCTACGAGCAGTACTTC. It yields the protein CASRGRAYEQYF.

The chain carries TRBV21-1 and TRBJ1-3. TRBV21-1 represents a pseudogene. This CDR3 spans 20 amino acids. CDR3 in amino acids: CASSKRFKRRGRPKGNTIYF. The CDR3 nucleotides read TGTGCCAGCAGCAAACGTTTCAAAAGGAGAGGCAGGCCAAAAGGGAACACCATATATTTT.

The rearrangement links TRBV28 to TRBJ1-2; D is uncertain. Trimming cost V 7 bases and J 3 bases, with 9 bases left between them. Germline V gene sequence: CDR1 MDHEN, CDR2 SYDVKM. This CDR3 contains 12 residues. The CDR3 nucleotides read TGTGCCAGCACCACCCAGGACTATGGCTACACCTTC. This sequence encodes CASTTQDYGYTF.

V usage is TRBV19 and J usage is TRBJ1-1; possibly TRBD1 for D (5 bases). V lost 3 bases and J 3 bases, leaving 11 bases between the germline ends. The CDR3 extends over 14 amino acids. CDR1 LNHDA and CDR2 SQIVND come from the germline V gene (reference sequence). Here the CDR3 DNA reads TGTGCCAGTAGTATGAGTGCGGGGGACACTGAAGCTTTCTTT. Its translation is CASSMSAGDTEAFF.

This chain connects TRBV6-5 to TRBJ2-7, with 8 bases aligning to TRBD1. With 5 bases clipped from V and 4 bases from J, the junction kept 10 bases outside the gene matches. From germline, CDR1 is MNHEY and CDR2 SVGAGI. CDR3 length equals 15 residues. The chain's CDR3 is CASSRAQGARYEQYF. The DNA for the CDR3 is TGTGCCAGCAGTCGGGCTCAGGGGGCGCGGTACGAGCAGTACTTC.

This clone was found once. The rearrangement joins TRBV28 to TRBJ1-3; 9 positions agree with TRBD1. Looked up from germline, CDR1 is MDHEN and CDR2 is SYDVKM. Germline trimming cut 3 bases from V and 1 base from J; bases unmatched to any gene: 13. The CDR3 is 19 amino acids. CDR3 DNA sequence: TGTGCCAGCAGTTTGCGTTTGCGGGACAGGGTAACTTCTGGAAACACCATATATTTT. Residues: CASSLRLRDRVTSGNTIYF.

The chain is built from TRBV27 and TRBJ2-6; unclear D gene. This CDR3 is built from 17 residues. The germline gives CDR1 MNHEY, CDR2 SMNVEV (reference sequence). V gave up 2 bases and J gave up 1 base, with 12 bases separating them. For the CDR3, the DNA is TGTGCCAGCAGTTTAACCCTAACAGAGTCTGGGGCCAACGTCCTGACTTTC. Protein product: CASSLTLTESGANVLTF.